The T cell receptor (beta chain) under discussion was sequenced for a study of CD8 T cells in Susac syndrome. CD8+ and CD4+ T cells from blood underwent TCR beta sequencing. FACS was used to enrich TEMRA cells, whereas the CD8+ and CD4+ T cells were obtained by negative isolation. Turning to this clonotype: The antigen is not known.

Random-hexamer reverse transcription was applied to about 0.5 to 1 ug RNA. The authors amplified TCR beta CDR3 across 54 Vbeta and 13 Jbeta using immunoSEQ multiplex PCR. TCRdb reanalysed the immunoSEQ multiplex PCR reads using MiXCR and keeps one entry per CDR3 protein. Among 170,000 or so distinct CDR3 sequences listed, approximately 93% were seen once. Germline CDR1 is DFQATT and CDR2 is SNEGSKA (reference sequence). Trimming stripped 6 bases from V and 3 bases from J, with 13 bases between. The CDR3 is 13 residues long. Study results and caveats: By the study's own acknowledgment, its TCR sequencing and HLA analysis included relatively few individuals.

Material for sequencing was CD4+ T cells from PBMCs. The receptor was isolated from a human donor with multiple sclerosis. The V gene is TRBV20-1, the J gene TRBJ2-3; D tentatively reads TRBD1 or TRBD2 (6 bases each). For the CDR3, the DNA is TGCAGTGCCCGAGGAGGGGGGACAGATACGCAGTATTTT. Amino acids: CSARGGGTDTQYF.